Each of the 22 T cell receptor beta chains below was sequenced from the same sample in a study of CD8+CD57+ T cells in acquired aplastic anemia. TCR beta VDJ and CDR3 profiling used genomic DNA as template. TCRdb called the reads again in MiXCR, with one record for every CDR3 protein. The data show about 190,000 distinct CDR3 sequences, 50% to 55% seen once. The sequencing input was sorted CD4+, CD8+, or CD8+CD57+ T cells (not recorded which) from PBMCs. Receptors originate from a human donor in good health, serving as a control.

This clonotype has a count of ten or more. The chain carries TRBV7-2 and TRBJ2-1, with 11 bases matching TRBD2. With V trimmed by 0 bases and J by 5 bases, 3 bases remained unmatched. This CDR3 is built from 16 residues. Germline V gives CDR1 SGHTA, CDR2 FQGNSA. This CDR3 is CASSLAGTSGNNEQFF. CDR3 DNA sequence: TGTGCCAGCAGCTTAGCGGGGACTAGCGGAAACAATGAGCAGTTCTTC.

The chain is built from TRBV5-4 and TRBJ2-7; D is unresolved. This CDR3 is 14 amino acids long. Germline V lookup: CDR1 SGHNT, CDR2 YYREEE (reference sequence). Trimming left V 4 bases short and J 2 bases short, with 13 bases between. Here the CDR3 reads CASSQEAVPYEQYF. The CDR3 DNA follows: TGTGCCAGCAGCCAAGAGGCAGTCCCCTACGAGCAGTACTTC.

The chain is built from TRBV7-6 and TRBJ2-2; 9 nucleotides agree with TRBD2. The CDR3 covers 14 residues. Germline V gene sequence: CDR1 SGHVS, CDR2 FNYEAQ. V lost 5 bases and J lost 8; bases outside the gene matches: 6. CDR3: CASSLAGGPGELFF. CDR3 sequence (DNA): TGTGCCAGCAGCCTGGCGGGGGGGCCGGGGGAGCTGTTTTTT.

Only a few counts were recorded for this clonotype. The V gene is TRBV7-3, the J gene TRBJ2-7, with a weak D call TRBD1 (6 bases). The CDR3 length is 19 residues. V gave up 8 bases and J gave up 0 bases, with 29 bases separating them. CDR1 and CDR2 (germline): SGHTA, FQGTGA. CDR3 amino acids: CASSSPWIAGQQTSYEQYF. The CDR3 bases are TGTGCCAGCTCATCTCCCTGGATCGCCGGACAGCAAACCTCCTACGAGCAGTACTTC. The full variable domain, rest sourced from reference TRBV7-3 and TRBJ2-7, is GAGVSQTPSNKVTEKGKYVELRCDPISGHTALYWYRQSLGQGPEFLIYFQGTGAADDSGLPNDRFFAVRPEGSVSTLKIQRTERGDSAVYLCASSSPWIAGQQTSYEQYFGPGTRLTVT.

The chain is built from TRBV24-1 and TRBJ1-3; D unclear. This CDR3 is 13 amino acids long. Trimming removed 8 bases at V and 5 bases at J, with 12 bases between. Germline assignment: CDR1 KGHDR and CDR2 SFDVKD. CDR3 sequence reads: CATNEGRRNTIYF. The CDR3 nucleotides read TGTGCCACCAATGAGGGCCGAAGAAACACCATATATTTT.

V and J are TRBV10-1 and TRBJ2-3; 13 bases line up with TRBD2. The J segment lost 5 bases and the V segment lost 3 bases, leaving 5 bases of the junction unmatched. This CDR3 comprises 16 residues. Germline V CDR1 and CDR2: WNHNN, SYGVQD (reference sequence). For the CDR3, the DNA is TGCGCCAGCAGTGATCGGACTAGCGGGGGTCTAGATACGCAGTATTTT. Amino acid sequence: CASSDRTSGGLDTQYF.

This rearrangement joins TRBV7-2 to TRBJ2-1, with 7 bases identical to TRBD1. There are 18 residues in the CDR3. CDR1 is SGHTA and CDR2 is FQGNSA in the germline V gene. The ends lost 5 bases at V and 7 bases at J; junction bases unmatched: 20. The chain's CDR3 is CASSLRDSTPFLINEQFF. The DNA for the CDR3 is TGTGCCAGCAGCCTCCGGGACAGCACACCTTTCCTTATTAATGAGCAGTTCTTC. The full variable domain, rest sourced from reference TRBV7-2 and TRBJ2-1, is GAGVSQSPSNKVTEKGKDVELRCDPISGHTALYWYRQSLGQGLEFLIYFQGNSAPDKSGLPSDRFSAERTGGSVSTLTIQRTQQEDSAVYLCASSLRDSTPFLINEQFFGPGTRLTVL.

In this sample, this clonotype turned up once. The chain carries TRBV11-2 and TRBJ1-3; maybe TRBD1 (6 bases). Trimming removed 6 bases from V and 4 bases from J, with 16 bases in between. Germline CDR1 and CDR2: SGHAT and FQNNGV. There are 15 residues in the CDR3. The CDR3 protein is CASSLQGGGGNTIYF. The CDR3, as DNA: TGTGCCAGCAGTCTACAGGGTGGAGGAGGAAACACCATATATTTT.

The V call is TRBV15, the J call TRBJ1-3; D is unclear. V shed 5 bases and J shed 0 bases, with 11 bases lying between them. CDR1 and CDR2 from the germline V gene are LNHNV and YYDKDF (reference sequence). The CDR3 is 15 amino acids. The chain's CDR3 is CATSGRLGSGNTIYF. The CDR3 DNA follows: TGTGCCACCAGCGGCCGGTTGGGCTCTGGAAACACCATATATTTT.

The chain carries TRBV25-1 and TRBJ2-7, with D perhaps being TRBD1 or TRBD2 (6 bases each). The CDR3 has 15 residues. Germline CDR1 and CDR2: MGHDK and SYGVNS. Trimming left V 6 bases short and J 5 bases short, with 20 bases between. The CDR3: CASRLGGSGGNEQYF. The CDR3 DNA reads TGTGCCAGCAGGCTAGGGGGGAGTGGAGGGAACGAGCAGTACTTC.

Comments on this clonotype: The junction and the germline gene differ at one end; a read error may be behind it. This chain joins TRBV12-3 or TRBV12-4 and TRBJ1-6; no clear D gene. This CDR3 region has 12 residues. The CDR3 is CASSLRQLPPHF. DNA of the CDR3: TGTGCCAGCAGTTTACGGCAATTGCCCCCCCACTTT.

This clonotype has just one count. The chain employs TRBV2 and TRBJ1-2, with 7 bases fitting TRBD1. CDR3 size: 15 residues. Trimming took 6 bases from V and 5 from J; bases not matched to a gene: 12. Germline-derived CDR1 and CDR2 are SNHLY and FYNNEI. CDR3 DNA sequence: TGTGCCAGCAGAGCCGATAGGGGACAGCCATATGGCTACACCTTC. This encodes CASRADRGQPYGYTF.

The table lists this clonotype with many counts. This chain connects TRBV19 to TRBJ2-5, with 11 nucleotides matching TRBD2. The V and J ends lost 5 bases and 2 bases, in that order; junction bases with no gene match: 13. The CDR3 consists of 18 residues. From germline, CDR1 is LNHDA and CDR2 SQIVND (reference sequence). CDR3 loop: CASSRLAGTLMGQETQYF. DNA for the CDR3: TGTGCCAGTAGTCGACTAGCGGGGACCTTAATGGGACAAGAGACCCAGTACTTC.

About this clonotype itself: A much larger clonotype is one base distant, so this may be a read error. Lacking the conserved final phenylalanine or tryptophan, this CDR3 likely reflects a read error. CDR3 coding DNA: TGTGCCAGCAGCTTAGAGGGGCGGGCAGACTCCTACGAGCAGTACCTC. Its protein product is CASSLEGRADSYEQYL. The V call is TRBV11-2, the J call TRBJ2-7; perhaps D is TRBD1 or TRBD2 (5 bases each). The CDR3 sequence is 16 residues long. The germline gives CDR1 SGHAT, CDR2 FQNNGV. V lost 0 bases, J lost 0 bases, and 12 bases lay in between.

The table lists this clonotype with a count of one. Without the conserved terminal phenylalanine or tryptophan, this CDR3 likely stems from a read error. Written as DNA, the CDR3 is TGTGCTAGCAGCTTAAGAGGGGGCGATCCCTACGAGCAGTACTCC. It translates to CASSLRGGDPYEQYS. The rearrangement uses TRBV7-3 and TRBJ2-7; TRBD1 matches 7 bases. Germline V lookup: CDR1 SGHTA, CDR2 FQGTGA. The CDR3 has 15 residues.

This clonotype was counted ten times or more. The chain employs TRBV6-2 or TRBV6-3 and TRBJ1-2; D possibly corresponds to TRBD1 (5 bases). V lost 5 bases, J lost 2 bases, and 9 bases lay in between. Germline V CDR1 and CDR2: MNHEY, SVGEGT. The CDR3 is 13 amino acids. In DNA, the CDR3 is TGTGCCAGCAGTATAGGACACAACTATGGCTACACCTTC. As protein: CASSIGHNYGYTF.

Only a few counts were recorded for this clonotype. Since a much larger clone is just one base distant, this may be a read error. The chain has TRBV7-2 and TRBJ2-1, with 15 bases identical to TRBD2. CDR3 length equals 17 residues. The germline gives CDR1 SGHTA, CDR2 FQGNSA. As DNA, the CDR3 is TGTGCCAACAGCTGGACTAGCGGGGGGGCCTTGCCGAGAGACGCGTTCTTC. Amino acids: CANSWTSGGALPRDAFF.

J is TRBJ1-4 and V is TRBV9; 9 bases agree with TRBD1. There are 16 residues in the CDR3. In germline, CDR1 is SGDLS, CDR2 YYNGEE. J was trimmed by 8 bases and V by 3 bases; bases with no gene match: 11. In nucleotides, the CDR3 is TGTGCCAGCAGCGGAGGGGGGACAGGGACCCCAGAAAAACTGTTTTTT. It translates to CASSGGGTGTPEKLFF.

This clonotype was picked up many times. J is TRBJ1-1 and V is TRBV7-8, with D possibly matching TRBD1 (6 bases). Germline lookup yields CDR1 SGHVS and CDR2 FQNEAQ. The V end was cut by 5 bases, the J end by 5 bases, with 18 bases between. The CDR3 sequence is 15 residues long. CDR3 loop: CASSPEGGGKTEAFF. The CDR3 nucleotides are TGTGCCAGCAGCCCCGAGGGGGGTGGGAAGACTGAAGCTTTCTTT.

The CDR3 DNA sequence: TGTGCCAGCAGCTTAGTCGAGGGGGGGGACGAGCAGTACTTC. Translating gives CASSLVEGGDEQYF. The chain is built from TRBV7-2 and TRBJ2-7, with TRBD2 as a possible D gene (7 bases). V was shortened by 1 base and J by 5 bases, with 12 bases between the two germline ends. Germline CDR1 SGHTA, CDR2 FQGNSA. This CDR3 spans 14 amino acids.

For the CDR3, the DNA is TGTGCCAGCAGTTTATCGTCCGGCCCTCCTAGGGGCTACACCTTC. Amino acid sequence: CASSLSSGPPRGYTF. The chain carries TRBV27 and TRBJ1-2; D call uncertain. The germline V and J ends were trimmed by 0 bases and 8 bases, with 16 bases remaining between them. Germline-derived CDR1 and CDR2 are MNHEY and SMNVEV (reference sequence). The CDR3 consists of 15 residues.

The rearrangement joins TRBV7-6 to TRBJ2-5; the D gene is possibly TRBD2 (5 bases). TRBJ2-7 explains the end of the DNA better; the J call may be wrong. Germline CDR1 and CDR2: SGHVS and FNYEAQ. The CDR3 contains 15 residues. The CDR3 DNA reads TGTGCCAGCAGCTTAGGGAGCGGTGGGTCCTACGAGCAGTACTTC. This encodes CASSLGSGGSYEQYF.